The source of this TCR beta chain is a study of T cells in localized non-small cell lung cancer. Study-level findings and limits: Because only a single region of the tumor was sequenced, heterogeneity remains possible. Those with higher blood T cell density had longer overall survival. Median roughly 57 top-100 tumor clones were shared with paired adjacent lung. It was uninvolved adjacent lung that showed the highest T cell clonality, exceeding tumor.

The CDR3 consists of 12 residues. V lost 4 bases, J lost 5 bases, and 11 bases lay in between. Germline V gene sequence: CDR1 SQVTM, CDR2 ANQGSEA. Comments on this clone: The antigen is undetermined.

This table comes from immunoSEQ multiplex PCR, and its TCRdb copy is limited to in-frame clones, with some not included. The sample includes 35,000 to 40,000 clones, about 90% of them seen just once. The V gene is TRBV29-1, the J gene TRBJ1-2, with a tentative D call TRBD1 (5 bases). The TCR originated in a woman aged 40-75 years with stage I lung adenocarcinoma. The starting material was peripheral blood, obtained before any cancer treatment. The CDR3 spells CSVGVREYGYTF. Written as DNA, the CDR3 is TGCAGCGTTGGGGTCAGGGAATATGGCTACACCTTC.